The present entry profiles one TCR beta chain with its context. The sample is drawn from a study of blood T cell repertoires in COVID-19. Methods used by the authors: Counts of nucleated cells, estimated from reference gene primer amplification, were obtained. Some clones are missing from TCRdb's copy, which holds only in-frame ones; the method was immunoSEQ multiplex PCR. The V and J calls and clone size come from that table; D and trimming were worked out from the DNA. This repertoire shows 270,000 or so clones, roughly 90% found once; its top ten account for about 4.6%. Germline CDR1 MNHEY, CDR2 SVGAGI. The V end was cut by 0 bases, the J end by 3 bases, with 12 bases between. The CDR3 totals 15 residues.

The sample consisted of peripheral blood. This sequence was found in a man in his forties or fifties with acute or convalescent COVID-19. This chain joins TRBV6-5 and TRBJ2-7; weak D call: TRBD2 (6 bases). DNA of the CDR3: TGTGCCAGCAGTTACTCGAACCGGGGAGGCTACGAGCAGTACTTC. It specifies CASSYSNRGGYEQYF.